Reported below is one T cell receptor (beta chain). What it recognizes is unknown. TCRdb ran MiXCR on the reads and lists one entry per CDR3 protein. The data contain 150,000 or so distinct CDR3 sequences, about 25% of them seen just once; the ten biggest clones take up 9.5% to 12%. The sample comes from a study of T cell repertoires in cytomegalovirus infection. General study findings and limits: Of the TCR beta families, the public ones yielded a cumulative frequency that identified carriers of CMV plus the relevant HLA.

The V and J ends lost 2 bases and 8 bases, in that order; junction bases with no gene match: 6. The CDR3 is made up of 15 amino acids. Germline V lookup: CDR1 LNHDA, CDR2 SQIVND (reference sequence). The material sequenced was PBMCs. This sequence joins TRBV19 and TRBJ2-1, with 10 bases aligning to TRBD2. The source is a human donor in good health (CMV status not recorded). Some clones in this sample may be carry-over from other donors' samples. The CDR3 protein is CASSILAGALDEQFF. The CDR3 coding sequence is TGTGCCAGTAGTATACTAGCGGGGGCCTTGGATGAGCAGTTCTTC.